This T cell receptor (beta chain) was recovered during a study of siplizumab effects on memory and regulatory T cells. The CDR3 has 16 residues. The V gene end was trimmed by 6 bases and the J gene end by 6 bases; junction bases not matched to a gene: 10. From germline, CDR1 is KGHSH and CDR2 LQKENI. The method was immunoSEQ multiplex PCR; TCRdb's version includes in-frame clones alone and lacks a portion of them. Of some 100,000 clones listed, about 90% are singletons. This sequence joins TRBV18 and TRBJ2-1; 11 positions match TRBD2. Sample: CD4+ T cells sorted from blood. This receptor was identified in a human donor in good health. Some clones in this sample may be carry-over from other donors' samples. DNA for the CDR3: TGTGCCAGCTCCTTAACAACTAGCGGGAGTCCCAATGAGCAGTTCTTC. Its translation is CASSLTTSGSPNEQFF.